Reported below is one T cell receptor (beta chain). Its specificity is not known. The record originates from a study of post-analysis software for immune sequencing data. Study-level background: Both relapsing-remitting and secondary progressive multiple sclerosis featured among the disease courses, as did progressive-relapsing multiple sclerosis.

V lost 0 bases, J lost 0 bases, and 2 bases stayed unmatched. CDR1 is SGDLS, CDR2 YYNGEE, per germline. The CDR3 length is 17 residues. Researchers reported that TCR beta cDNA libraries carried unique molecular identifiers. There were 1 to 10 million T cells, and about half a million cDNA molecules came from them. TCRdb processed the PCR reads anew with MiXCR; each CDR3 protein has one entry. This sample has fewer than 850,000 distinct CDR3 sequences, with approximately 30% found just once. Study-level findings and limits: Elevated frequency relative to controls characterized roughly five TRBV segments in patients, TRBV5-6, TRBV5-1 and TRBV20-1 among them. Patients with multiple sclerosis recorded significantly lower normalized Chao1 diversity than controls, the study found.

The sequence was collected from a girl between 5 and 17 years old with multiple sclerosis. The specimen sequenced was blood. V is TRBV9 and J is TRBJ2-2, with 10 bases aligning to TRBD1. The CDR3 here is CASSVVGQGANTGELFF. The CDR3 DNA sequence: TGTGCCAGCAGCGTAGTTGGACAGGGGGCGAACACCGGGGAGCTGTTTTTT.